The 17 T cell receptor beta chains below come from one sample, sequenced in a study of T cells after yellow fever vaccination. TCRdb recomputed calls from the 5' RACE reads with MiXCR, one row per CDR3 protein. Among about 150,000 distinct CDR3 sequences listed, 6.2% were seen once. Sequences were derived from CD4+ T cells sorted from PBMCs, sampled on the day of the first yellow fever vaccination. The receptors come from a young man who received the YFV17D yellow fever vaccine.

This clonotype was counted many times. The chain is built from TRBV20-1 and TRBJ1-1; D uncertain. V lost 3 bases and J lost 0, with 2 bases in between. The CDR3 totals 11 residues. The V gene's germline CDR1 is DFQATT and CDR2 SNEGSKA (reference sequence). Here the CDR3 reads CSARVNTEAFF. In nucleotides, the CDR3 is TGCAGTGCTAGGGTGAACACTGAAGCTTTCTTT.

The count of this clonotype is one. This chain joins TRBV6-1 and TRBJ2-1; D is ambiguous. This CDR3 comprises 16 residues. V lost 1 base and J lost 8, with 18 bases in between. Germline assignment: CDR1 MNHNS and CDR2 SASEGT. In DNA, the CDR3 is TGTGCCAGCAGTGAAGGTCGTCGGCTGATTAGGGATGAGCAGTTCTTC. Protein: CASSEGRRLIRDEQFF.

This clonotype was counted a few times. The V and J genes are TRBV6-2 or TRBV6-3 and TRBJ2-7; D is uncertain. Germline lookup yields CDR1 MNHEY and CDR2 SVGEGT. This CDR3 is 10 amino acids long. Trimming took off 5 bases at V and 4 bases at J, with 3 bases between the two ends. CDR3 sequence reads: CASSHYEQYV. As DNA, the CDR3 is TGTGCCAGCAGTCATTACGAGCAGTACGTC.

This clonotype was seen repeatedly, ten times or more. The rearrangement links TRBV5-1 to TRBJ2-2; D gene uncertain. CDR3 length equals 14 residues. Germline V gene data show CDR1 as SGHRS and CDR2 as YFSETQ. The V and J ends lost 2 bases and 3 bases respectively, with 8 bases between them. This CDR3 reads CASSLLQDTGELFF. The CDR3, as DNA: TGCGCCAGCAGCTTATTACAAGACACCGGGGAGCTGTTTTTT.

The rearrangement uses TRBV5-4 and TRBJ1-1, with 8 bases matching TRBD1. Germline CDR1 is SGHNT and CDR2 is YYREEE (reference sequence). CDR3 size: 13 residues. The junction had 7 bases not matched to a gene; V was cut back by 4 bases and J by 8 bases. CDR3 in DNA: TGTGCCAGCAGCCAGACAGGGGCGGCGGAAGCTTTCTTT. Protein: CASSQTGAAEAFF.

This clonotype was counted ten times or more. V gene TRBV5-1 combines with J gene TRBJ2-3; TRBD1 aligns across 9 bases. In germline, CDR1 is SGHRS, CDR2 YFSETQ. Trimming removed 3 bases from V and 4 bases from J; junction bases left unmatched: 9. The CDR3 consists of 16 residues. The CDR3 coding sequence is TGCGCCAGCAGCTACGGGGGACAGGGACGCGCAGATACGCAGTATTTT. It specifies CASSYGGQGRADTQYF. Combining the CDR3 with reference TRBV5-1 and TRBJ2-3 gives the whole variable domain KAGVTQTPRYLIKTRGQQVTLSCSPISGHRSVSWYQQTPGQGLQFLFEYFSETQRNKGNFPGRFSGRQFSNSRSEMNVSTLELGDSALYLCASSYGGQGRADTQYFGPGTRLTVL.

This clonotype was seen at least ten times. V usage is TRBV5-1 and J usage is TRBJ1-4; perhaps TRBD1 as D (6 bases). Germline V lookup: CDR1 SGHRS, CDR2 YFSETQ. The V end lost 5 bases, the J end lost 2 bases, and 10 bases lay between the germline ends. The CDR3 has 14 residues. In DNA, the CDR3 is TGCGCCAGCAGTCGACAGGCGACTAATGAAAAACTGTTTTTT. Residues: CASSRQATNEKLFF. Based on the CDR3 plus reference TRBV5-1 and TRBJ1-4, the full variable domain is KAGVTQTPRYLIKTRGQQVTLSCSPISGHRSVSWYQQTPGQGLQFLFEYFSETQRNKGNFPGRFSGRQFSNSRSEMNVSTLELGDSALYLCASSRQATNEKLFFGSGTQLSVL.

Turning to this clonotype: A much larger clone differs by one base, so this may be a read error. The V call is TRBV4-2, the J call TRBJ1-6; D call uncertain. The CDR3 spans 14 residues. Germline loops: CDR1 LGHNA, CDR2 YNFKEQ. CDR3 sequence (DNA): TGTGTCAGCAGCCAAGAAATAAGTAGGTCACCCCTCCACTTT. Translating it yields CVSSQEISRSPLHF.

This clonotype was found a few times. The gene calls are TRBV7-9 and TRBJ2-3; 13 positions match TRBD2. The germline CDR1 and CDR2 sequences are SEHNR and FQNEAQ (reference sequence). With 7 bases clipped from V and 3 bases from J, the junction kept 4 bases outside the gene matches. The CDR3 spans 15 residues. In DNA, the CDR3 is TGTGCCAGCATCCTGGGACTAGCGGGGACAGATACGCAGTATTTT. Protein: CASILGLAGTDTQYF.

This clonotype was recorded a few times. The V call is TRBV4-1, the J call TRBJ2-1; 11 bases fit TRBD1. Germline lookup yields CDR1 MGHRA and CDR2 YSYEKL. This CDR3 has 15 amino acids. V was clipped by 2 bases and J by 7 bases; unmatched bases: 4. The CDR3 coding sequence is TGCGCCAGCAGCCAAATTAGGGACAGGGGGAATGAGCAGTTCTTC. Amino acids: CASSQIRDRGNEQFF.

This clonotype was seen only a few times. This CDR3 reads CASSIRTGFNYEQYF. The CDR3, as DNA: TGTGCCAGCAGCATACGGACAGGGTTCAACTACGAGCAGTACTTC. V and J are TRBV7-2 and TRBJ2-7; 8 bases agree with TRBD1. This CDR3 has 15 residues. Per the germline V gene, CDR1 is SGHTA and CDR2 is FQGNSA. The ends lost 5 bases at V and 3 bases at J; junction bases unmatched: 9.

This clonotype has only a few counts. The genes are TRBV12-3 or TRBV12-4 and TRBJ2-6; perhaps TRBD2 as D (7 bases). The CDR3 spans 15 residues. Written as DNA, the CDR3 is TGTGCGGCGGGGGCCGAGAGCTCTGGGGCCAACGTCCTGACTTTC. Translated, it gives CAAGAESSGANVLTF.

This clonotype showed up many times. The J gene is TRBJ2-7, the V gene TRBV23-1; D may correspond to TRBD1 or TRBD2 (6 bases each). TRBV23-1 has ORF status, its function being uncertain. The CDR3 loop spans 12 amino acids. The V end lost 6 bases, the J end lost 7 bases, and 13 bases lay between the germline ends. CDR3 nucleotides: TGCGCCAGCAGCCCACAGGGAGGAGAGCAGTACGTC. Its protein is CASSPQGGEQYV.

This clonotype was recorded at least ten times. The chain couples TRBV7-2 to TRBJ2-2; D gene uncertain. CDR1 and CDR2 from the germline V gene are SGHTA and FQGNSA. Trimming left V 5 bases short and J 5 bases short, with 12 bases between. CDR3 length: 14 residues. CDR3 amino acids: CASSPRGPTGELFF. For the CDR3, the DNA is TGTGCCAGCAGCCCGAGAGGACCGACCGGGGAGCTGTTTTTT.

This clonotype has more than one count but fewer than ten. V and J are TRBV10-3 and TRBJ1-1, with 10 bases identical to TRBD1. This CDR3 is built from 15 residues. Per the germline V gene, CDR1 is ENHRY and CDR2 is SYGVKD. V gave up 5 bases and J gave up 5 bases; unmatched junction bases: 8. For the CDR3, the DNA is TGTGCCATCAGTCGATCCGACAGGGGGCCAACTGAAGCTTTCTTT. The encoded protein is CAISRSDRGPTEAFF.

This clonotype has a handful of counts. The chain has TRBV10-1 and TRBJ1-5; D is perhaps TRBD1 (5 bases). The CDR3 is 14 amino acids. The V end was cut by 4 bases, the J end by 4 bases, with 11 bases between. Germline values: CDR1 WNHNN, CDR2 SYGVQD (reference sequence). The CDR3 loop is CASSVPEGNQPQHF. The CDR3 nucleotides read TGCGCCAGCAGTGTGCCGGAGGGGAATCAGCCCCAGCATTTT.

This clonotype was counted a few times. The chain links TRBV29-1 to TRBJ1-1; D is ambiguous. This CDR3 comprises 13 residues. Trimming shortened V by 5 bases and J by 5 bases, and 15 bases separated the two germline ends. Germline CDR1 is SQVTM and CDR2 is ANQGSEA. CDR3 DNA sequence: TGCAGCGTTTCCCAGCGATCGAGTACTGAAGCTTTCTTT. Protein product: CSVSQRSSTEAFF.